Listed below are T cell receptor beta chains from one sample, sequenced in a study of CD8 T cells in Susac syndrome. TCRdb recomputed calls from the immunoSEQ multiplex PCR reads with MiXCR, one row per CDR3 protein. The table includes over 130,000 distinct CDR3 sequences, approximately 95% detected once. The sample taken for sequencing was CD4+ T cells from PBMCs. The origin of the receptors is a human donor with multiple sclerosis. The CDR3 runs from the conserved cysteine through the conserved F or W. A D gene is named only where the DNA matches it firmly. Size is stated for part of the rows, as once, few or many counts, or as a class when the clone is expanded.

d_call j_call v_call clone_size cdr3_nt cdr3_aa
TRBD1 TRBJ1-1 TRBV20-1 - TGCAGTGCTGCAGCAGGGGGCGAAACTGAAGCTTTCTTT CSAAAGGETEAFF
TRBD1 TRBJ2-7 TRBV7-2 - TGTGCCAGCAGCCCGCGACAGGGGCTCACCTACGAGCAGTACTTC CASSPRQGLTYEQYF
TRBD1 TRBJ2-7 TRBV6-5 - TGTGCCAGCAGTTACTCGATCGGACAGGTGACATACGAGCAGTACTTC CASSYSIGQVTYEQYF
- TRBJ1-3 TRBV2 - TGTGCCAGCAGCATCTCCGAGGGAAACACCATATATTTT CASSISEGNTIYF
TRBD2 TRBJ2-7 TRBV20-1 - TGCAGTGCTAGAGATCTCCTAGCGGGGTTCTACGAGCAGTACTTC CSARDLLAGFYEQYF
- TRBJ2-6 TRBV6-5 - TGTGCCAGCAGTTACGAAACATCCCTCTCTGGAGCCAACGTCCTGACTTTC CASSYETSLSGANVLTF
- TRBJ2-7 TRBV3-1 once TGTGCCAGCAGTGCCTACGAGCAGTACTTC CASSAYEQYF
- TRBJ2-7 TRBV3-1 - TGTGCCAGCAGCCAAGACCGTGGCTCCTACGAGCAGTACTTC CASSQDRGSYEQYF
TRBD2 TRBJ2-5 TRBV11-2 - TGTGCCAGCAGCTGGGGCAGCGGGGTCGTTCAAGAGACCCAGTACTTC CASSWGSGVVQETQYF
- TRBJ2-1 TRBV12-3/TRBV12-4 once TGTTTCGGCACGGGGATATCCTACAATGAGCAGTTCTTC CFGTGISYNEQFF
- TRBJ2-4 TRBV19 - TGTGCCAGTAGTACCCAGGGAGCCAAAAACATTCAGTACTTC CASSTQGAKNIQYF
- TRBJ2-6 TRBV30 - TGTGCCTGGAGCCCCGGGGCCAACGTCCTGACTTTC CAWSPGANVLTF
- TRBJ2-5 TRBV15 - TGTGCCACCAGCAGGATTCCCGGGACTTCCAACCCTACGGGAGAGACCCAGTACTTC CATSRIPGTSNPTGETQYF
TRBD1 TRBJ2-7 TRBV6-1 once TGTGCCAGCAGGCCCGACAGGGACGCCTACGAGCAGTACTTC CASRPDRDAYEQYF
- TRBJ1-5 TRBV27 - TGTGCCAGCAGTTTATGGGGAGGTAAGAGCAATCAGCCCCAGCATTTT CASSLWGGKSNQPQHF
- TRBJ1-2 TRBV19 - TGTGCCAGTAGAGGTTACGGGGTAGGAGGCTACACCTTC CASRGYGVGGYTF
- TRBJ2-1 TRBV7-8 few TGTGCCAGCAGCTTAACGGCGGGGTCCTACAATGAGCAGTTCTTC CASSLTAGSYNEQFF
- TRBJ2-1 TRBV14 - TGTGCCAGCAGCCGACAGGTTTGGCATGAGCAGTTCTTC CASSRQVWHEQFF
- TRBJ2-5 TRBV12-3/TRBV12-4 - TGTGCCAGCAGTAATCGAGGAGAGACCCAGTACTTC CASSNRGETQYF
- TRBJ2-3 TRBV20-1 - TGCAGTGCGTCGGTTAGCACAGATACGCAGTATTTT CSASVSTDTQYF
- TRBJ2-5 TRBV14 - TGTGCCAGCAGCCGTGCGGGACGCCTTCAAGAGACCCAGTACTTC CASSRAGRLQETQYF
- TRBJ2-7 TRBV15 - TGTGCCACCAGCAGAGATGGGAGTCAGGGTAGCTACGAGCAGTACTTC CATSRDGSQGSYEQYF
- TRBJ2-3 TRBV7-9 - TGTGCCAGCAGCCCCCAGACTCGTACGCAGTATTTT CASSPQTRTQYF
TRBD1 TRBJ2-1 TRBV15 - TGTGCCACCAGCAGACCCGGGACAGGGGGAAGTAATGAGCAGTTCTTC CATSRPGTGGSNEQFF
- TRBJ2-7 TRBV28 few TGTGCCAGCAGTCTATCTGGCGAGCAGTACTTC CASSLSGEQYF
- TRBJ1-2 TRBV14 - TGTGCCAGCAGCCAAGATTTAAGGGGCGGCTACACCTTC CASSQDLRGGYTF
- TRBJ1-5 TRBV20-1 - TGCAGTGCTAGCGCAGGGTTCGGTCAGCCCCAGCATTTT CSASAGFGQPQHF
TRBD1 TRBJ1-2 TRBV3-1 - TGTGCCAGCAGCAAGGGACAGGCAACCTATGGCTACACCTTC CASSKGQATYGYTF
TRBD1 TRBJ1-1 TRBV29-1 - TGCAGCGTTGGACAGGGGCGGGGCACTGAAGCTTTCTTT CSVGQGRGTEAFF
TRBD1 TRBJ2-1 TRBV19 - TGTGCCAGTAGCCAACGGGACAGCGTGGTTGAGCAGTTCTTC CASSQRDSVVEQFF
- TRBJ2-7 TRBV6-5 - TGTGCCAGCAGTTACCCGCGGTCGGGAGATTTTATCCACGAGCAGTACTTC CASSYPRSGDFIHEQYF
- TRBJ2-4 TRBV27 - TGTGCCAGCAGTTTATTCAGTGAAAACATTCAGTACTTC CASSLFSENIQYF
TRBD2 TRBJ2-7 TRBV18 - TGTGCCAGCTCACCAGCCCTAGCGGGGGTCGAGCAGTACTTC CASSPALAGVEQYF
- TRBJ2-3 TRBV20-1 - TGCAGTGCTAGAGACGCAGATACGCAGTATTTT CSARDADTQYF
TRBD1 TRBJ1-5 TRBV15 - TGTGCCACCAGCTGGCCGGGACAGCTGAATCAGCCCCAGCATTTT CATSWPGQLNQPQHF
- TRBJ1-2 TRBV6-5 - TGTGCCAGCAGTCCCTACGTAAACGGGAACTATGGCTACACCTTC CASSPYVNGNYGYTF
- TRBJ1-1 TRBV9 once TGTGCCAGCAGCGTAAGGCCAGTGAACACTGAAGCTTTCTTT CASSVRPVNTEAFF